What follows is one T cell receptor beta chain and its context. A single base separates this from a much larger clone, so it may be a read error. A constant-region primer served to make TCR beta cDNA from roughly 500 ng total RNA. Slightly modified ARM-PCR with three nested multiplex PCR rounds yielded TCR beta libraries. Primers for the first two PCR rounds were TRBV1-TRBV30 forward primers and a C-beta reverse primer (approximately 9 cycles per round). TCRdb re-analysed the multiplex PCR reads in MiXCR, keeping a single row per CDR3 protein. The sample lists 55,000 to 65,000 distinct CDR3 sequences; around 64% were seen once. The germline V gene encodes CDR1 SGHDN and CDR2 FVKESK. V was cut by 4 bases and J by 6 bases, with 13 bases left in between. The CDR3 totals 14 residues. This entry is derived from a study of tumor-infiltrating lymphocytes in primary liver carcinoma. From around 18-30 mg of unsorted bulk tissue, DNA and RNA were co-extracted together.

J is TRBJ2-1 and V is TRBV14; D is undetermined. Material for sequencing was liver tumor tissue from sampling region 2. The subset denotes: tumor region T2, inferior pole. This TCR was sampled from a man in his forties or fifties with primary liver carcinoma and hepatitis B virus infection. This chain's CDR3 is CASSPRVFSNEQFF. In DNA form, the CDR3 reads TGTGCCAGCAGCCCGAGAGTTTTTAGCAATGAGCAGTTCTTC.